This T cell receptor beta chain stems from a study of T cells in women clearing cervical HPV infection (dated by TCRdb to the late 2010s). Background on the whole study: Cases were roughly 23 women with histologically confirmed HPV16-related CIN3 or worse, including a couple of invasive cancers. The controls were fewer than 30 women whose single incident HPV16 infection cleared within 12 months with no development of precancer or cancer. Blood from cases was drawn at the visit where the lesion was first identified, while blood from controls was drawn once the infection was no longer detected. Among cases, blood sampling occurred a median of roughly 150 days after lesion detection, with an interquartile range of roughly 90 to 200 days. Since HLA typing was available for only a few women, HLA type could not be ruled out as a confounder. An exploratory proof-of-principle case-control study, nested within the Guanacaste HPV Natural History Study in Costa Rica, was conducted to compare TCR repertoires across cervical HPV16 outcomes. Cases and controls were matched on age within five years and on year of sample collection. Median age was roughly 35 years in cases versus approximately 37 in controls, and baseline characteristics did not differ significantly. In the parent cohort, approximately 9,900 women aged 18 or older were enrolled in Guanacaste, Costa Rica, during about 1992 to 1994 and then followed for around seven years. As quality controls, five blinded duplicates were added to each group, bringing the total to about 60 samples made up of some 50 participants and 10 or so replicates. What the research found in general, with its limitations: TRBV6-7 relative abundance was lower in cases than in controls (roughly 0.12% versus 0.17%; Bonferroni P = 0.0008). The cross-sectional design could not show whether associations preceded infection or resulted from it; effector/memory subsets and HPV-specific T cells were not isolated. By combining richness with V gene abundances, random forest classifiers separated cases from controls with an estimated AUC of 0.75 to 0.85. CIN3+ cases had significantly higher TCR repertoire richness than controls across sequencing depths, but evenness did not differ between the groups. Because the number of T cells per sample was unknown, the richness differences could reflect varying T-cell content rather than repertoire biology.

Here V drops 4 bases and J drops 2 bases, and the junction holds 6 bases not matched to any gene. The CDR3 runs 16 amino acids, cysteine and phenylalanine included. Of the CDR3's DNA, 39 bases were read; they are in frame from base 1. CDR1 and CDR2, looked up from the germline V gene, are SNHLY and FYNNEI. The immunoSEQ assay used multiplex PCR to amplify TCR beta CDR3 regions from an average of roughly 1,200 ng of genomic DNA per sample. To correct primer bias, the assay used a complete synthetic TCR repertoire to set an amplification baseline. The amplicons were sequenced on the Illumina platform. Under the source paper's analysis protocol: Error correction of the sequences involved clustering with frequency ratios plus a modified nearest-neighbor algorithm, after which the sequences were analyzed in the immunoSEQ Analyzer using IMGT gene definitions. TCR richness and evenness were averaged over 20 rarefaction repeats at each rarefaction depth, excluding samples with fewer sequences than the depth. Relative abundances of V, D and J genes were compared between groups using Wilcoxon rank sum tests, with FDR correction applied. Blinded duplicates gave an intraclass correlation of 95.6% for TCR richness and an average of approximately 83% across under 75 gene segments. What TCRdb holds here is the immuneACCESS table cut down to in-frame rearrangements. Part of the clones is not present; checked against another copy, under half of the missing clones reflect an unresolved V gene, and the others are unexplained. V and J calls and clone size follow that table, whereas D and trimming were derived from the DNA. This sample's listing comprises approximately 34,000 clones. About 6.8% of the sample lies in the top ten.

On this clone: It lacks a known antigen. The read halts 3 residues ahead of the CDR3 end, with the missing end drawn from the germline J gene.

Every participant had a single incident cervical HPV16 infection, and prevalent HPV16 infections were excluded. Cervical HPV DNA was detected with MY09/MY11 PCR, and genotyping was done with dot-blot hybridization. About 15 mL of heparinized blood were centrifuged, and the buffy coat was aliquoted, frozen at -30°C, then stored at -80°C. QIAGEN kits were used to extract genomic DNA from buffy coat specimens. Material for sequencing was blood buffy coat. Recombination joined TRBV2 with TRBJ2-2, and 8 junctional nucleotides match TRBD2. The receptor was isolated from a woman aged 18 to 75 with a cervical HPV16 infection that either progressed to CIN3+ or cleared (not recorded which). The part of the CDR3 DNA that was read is TGTGCCAGCAGTGGGGCGGGAGGTTTTAACACCGGGGAG. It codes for CASSGAGGFNTGE. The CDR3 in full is CASSGAGGFNTGELFF.